This TCR beta chain is from a study of neurological immune-mediated disorders. Study-level points and caveats: In HTLV-1-associated myelopathy, TCR clonal expansion was greatest, whereas multiple sclerosis had the least, falling below healthy controls.

Trimming stripped 3 bases from V and 8 bases from J, with 11 bases between. Looked up from germline, CDR1 is MGHDK and CDR2 is SYGVNS. CDR3 length: 13 amino acids. TCRdb reanalysed the 5' RACE reads using MiXCR and keeps one entry per CDR3 protein. Altogether fewer than 45,000 distinct CDR3 sequences are present, around 6.8% being singletons, with the ten largest covering around 4.6%. This clonotype appeared many times. Its antigen is unidentified. The group of healthy controls was made up of people who were blood bank volunteers in Maryland, USA. The clonotype originates from a woman aged 40 to 49 in good health. V and J are TRBV25-1 and TRBJ2-4, with a possible D match to TRBD1 (5 bases). Sequencing was performed on PBMCs. For the CDR3, the DNA is TGTGCCAGCAGTGAGGGGCAGGGCCACATTCAGTACTTC. It yields the protein CASSEGQGHIQYF.